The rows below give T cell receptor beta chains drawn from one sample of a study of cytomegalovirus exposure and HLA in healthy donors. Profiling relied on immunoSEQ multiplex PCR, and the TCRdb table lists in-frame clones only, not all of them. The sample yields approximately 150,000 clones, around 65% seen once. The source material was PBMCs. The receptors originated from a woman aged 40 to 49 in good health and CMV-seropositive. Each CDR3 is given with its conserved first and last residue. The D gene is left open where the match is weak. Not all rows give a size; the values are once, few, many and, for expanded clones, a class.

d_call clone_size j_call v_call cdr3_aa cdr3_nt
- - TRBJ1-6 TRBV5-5 CASSQNSVSYNSPLHF TGTGCCAGCAGCCAAAACAGTGTCTCCTATAATTCACCCCTCCACTTT
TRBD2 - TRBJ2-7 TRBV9 CASSRTSGIWSDEQYF TGTGCCAGCAGCCGGACTAGCGGGATTTGGTCGGACGAGCAGTACTTC
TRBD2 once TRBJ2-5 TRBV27 CASSLWSGRRETQYF TGTGCCAGCAGTTTGTGGAGCGGGAGGAGGGAGACCCAGTACTTC
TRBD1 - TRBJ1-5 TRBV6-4 CASSTQGEDSNQPQHF TGTGCCAGCAGTACTCAGGGGGAGGATAGCAATCAGCCCCAGCATTTT
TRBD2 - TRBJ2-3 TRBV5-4 CASSGTSGRDTQYF TGTGCCAGCAGCGGGACTAGCGGGAGAGATACGCAGTATTTT
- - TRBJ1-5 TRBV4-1 CASSQEGGGRVQPQHF TGCGCCAGCAGCCAAGAGGGCGGGGGGCGGGTTCAGCCCCAGCATTTT
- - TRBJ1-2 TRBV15 CATSRDYGTSNYGYTF TGTGCCACCAGCAGAGACTATGGGACAAGTAACTATGGCTACACCTTC
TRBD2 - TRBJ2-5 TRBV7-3 CASSPGGEQYF TGTGCCAGCAGCCCCGGGGGGGAGCAGTACTTC
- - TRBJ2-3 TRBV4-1 CASSQGNSPFTDTQYF TGCGCCAGCAGCCAAGGAAACTCCCCCTTCACGGATACGCAGTATTTT
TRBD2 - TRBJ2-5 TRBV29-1 CSGTAGLAGGAQYF TGCAGCGGCACGGCAGGACTAGCGGGAGGGGCCCAGTACTTC
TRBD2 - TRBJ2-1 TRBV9 CASSKTSGGYNEQFF TGTGCCAGCAGCAAAACTAGCGGGGGATACAATGAGCAGTTCTTC
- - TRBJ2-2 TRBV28 CASRDRTANTGELFF TGTGCCAGCAGGGACCGGACAGCGAACACCGGGGAGCTGTTTTTT
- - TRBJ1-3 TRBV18 CASSPPTAYSGNTIYF TGTGCCAGCTCACCACCGACTGCGTACTCTGGAAACACCATATATTTT
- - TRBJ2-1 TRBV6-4 CASSDQYNEQFF TGTGCCAGCAGTGACCAGTACAATGAGCAGTTCTTC
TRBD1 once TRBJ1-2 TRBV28 CASSSPSGQGYGYTF TGTGCCAGCAGTTCCCCATCGGGACAGGGCTATGGCTACACCTTC
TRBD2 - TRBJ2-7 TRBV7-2 CASSWTSGRSDEQYF TGTGCCAGCAGCTGGACTAGCGGGAGGAGCGACGAGCAGTACTTC
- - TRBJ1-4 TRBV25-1 CASSDVSGVREKLFF TGTGCCAGCAGTGATGTTTCCGGGGTACGGGAAAAACTGTTTTTT